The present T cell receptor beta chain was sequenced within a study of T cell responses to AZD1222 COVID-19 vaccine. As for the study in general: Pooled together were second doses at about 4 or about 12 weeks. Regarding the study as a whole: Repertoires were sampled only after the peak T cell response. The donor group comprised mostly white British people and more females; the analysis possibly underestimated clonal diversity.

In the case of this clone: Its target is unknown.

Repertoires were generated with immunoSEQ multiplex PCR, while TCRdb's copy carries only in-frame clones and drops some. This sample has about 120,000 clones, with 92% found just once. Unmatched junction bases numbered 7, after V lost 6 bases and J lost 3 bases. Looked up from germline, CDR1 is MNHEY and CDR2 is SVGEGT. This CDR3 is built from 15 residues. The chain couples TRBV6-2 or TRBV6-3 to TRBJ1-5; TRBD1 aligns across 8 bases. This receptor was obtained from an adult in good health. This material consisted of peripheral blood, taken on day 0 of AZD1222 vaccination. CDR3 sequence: CASSHPTGVNQPQHF. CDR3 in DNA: TGTGCCAGCAGCCACCCGACAGGGGTCAATCAGCCCCAGCATTTT.